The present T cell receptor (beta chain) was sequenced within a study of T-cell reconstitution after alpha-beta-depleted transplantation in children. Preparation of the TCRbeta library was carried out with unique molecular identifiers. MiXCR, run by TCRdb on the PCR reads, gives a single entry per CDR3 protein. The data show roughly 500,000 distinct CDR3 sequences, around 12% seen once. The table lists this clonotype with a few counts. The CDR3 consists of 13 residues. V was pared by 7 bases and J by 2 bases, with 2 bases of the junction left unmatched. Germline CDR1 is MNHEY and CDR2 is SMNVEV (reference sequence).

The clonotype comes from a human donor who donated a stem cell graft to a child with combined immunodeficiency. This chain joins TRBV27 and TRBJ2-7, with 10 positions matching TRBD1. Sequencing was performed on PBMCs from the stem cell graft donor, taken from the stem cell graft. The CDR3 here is CASIGQGAYEQYF. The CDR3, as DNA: TGTGCCAGCATCGGACAGGGGGCCTACGAGCAGTACTTC.